This T cell receptor (beta chain) was captured by sequencing in a study of regulatory T cells in long-lasting Graves disease. Note on this clonotype: Its antigen is unknown.

General observations from the study: Those with persistent disease had in common more public clonotypes (roughly 3,000) than new patients (roughly 1,000). Persistent-disease Graves' patients showed less TCR diversity than new cases. Authors noted too few samples as a limitation.

Time point noted: persistent/refractory GD, antithyroid drugs over 5 years with positive TRAb. PBMCs were the source of the RNA used for TCR sequencing. Germline assignment: CDR1 LNHDA and CDR2 SQIVND (reference sequence). The CDR3 totals 15 residues. V lost 5 bases, J lost 5 bases, and 11 bases stayed unmatched. In building TCR beta libraries, iRepertoire HTBI primers were used together with Arm-PCR of CDR3 regions. TCRdb analysed the multiplex PCR reads with MiXCR anew, one entry per CDR3 protein. Counted here are a few hundred thousand distinct CDR3 sequences, roughly 24% occurring once; the ten biggest clones make up roughly a quarter.

Sequenced here: peripheral blood mononuclear cells (PBMCs), sampled when the disease was refractory, from a patient treated with antithyroid drugs. This chain joins TRBV19 and TRBJ2-5; 7 positions agree with TRBD2. The clonotype originates from a woman in her 40s with Graves disease. The CDR3 reads CASSSLAEPDETQYF. The CDR3 DNA reads TGTGCCAGTAGTTCTCTAGCGGAGCCGGACGAGACCCAGTACTTC.